This TCR beta chain was profiled in a study of blood T cell repertoires in COVID-19. About the research overall: There were acute and convalescent COVID-19 samples, and they came from the United States, Italy and Spain.

This table comes from immunoSEQ multiplex PCR, and its TCRdb copy is limited to in-frame clones, with some not included. The table lists 90,000 to 110,000 clones, roughly 80% of them singletons. Germline V gene data show CDR1 as SGHTA and CDR2 as FQGNSA. The CDR3 runs 14 residues. Trimming took off 5 bases at V and 5 bases at J, with 15 bases between the two ends. Sequenced material: peripheral blood. The genes are TRBV7-2 and TRBJ1-1, with D possibly matching TRBD1 (6 bases). The origin of this receptor is a woman older than 75 with acute or convalescent COVID-19. CDR3 loop: CASSLKGGVTEAFF. In DNA, the CDR3 is TGTGCCAGCAGCCTAAAGGGGGGGGTAACTGAAGCTTTCTTT. The entire variable domain, with the rest obtained from reference TRBV7-2 and TRBJ1-1, is as follows: GAGVSQSPSNKVTEKGKDVELRCDPISGHTALYWYRQSLGQGLEFLIYFQGNSAPDKSGLPSDRFSAERTGGSVSTLTIQRTQQEDSAVYLCASSLKGGVTEAFFGQGTRLTVV.